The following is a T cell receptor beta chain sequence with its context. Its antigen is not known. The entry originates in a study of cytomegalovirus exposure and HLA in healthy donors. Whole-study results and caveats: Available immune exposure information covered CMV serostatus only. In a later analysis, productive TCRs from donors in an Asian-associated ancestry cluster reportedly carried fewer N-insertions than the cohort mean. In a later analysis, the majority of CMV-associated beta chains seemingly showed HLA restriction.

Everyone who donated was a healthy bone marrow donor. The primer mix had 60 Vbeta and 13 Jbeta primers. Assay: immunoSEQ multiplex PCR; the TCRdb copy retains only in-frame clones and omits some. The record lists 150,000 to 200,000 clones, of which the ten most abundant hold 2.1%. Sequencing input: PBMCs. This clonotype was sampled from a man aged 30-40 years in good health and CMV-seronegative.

The CDR3 nucleotides are TGTGCCAGTAGTATTGCAGGACCGAGGGGGGAAAAACTGTTTTTT. It encodes CASSIAGPRGEKLFF. The rearrangement uses TRBV19 and TRBJ1-4, with D tentatively TRBD1 (6 bases). The CDR3 loop spans 15 amino acids. The ends were cut back, 3 bases at V and 8 bases at J, with 16 bases in the middle. Germline loops: CDR1 LNHDA, CDR2 SQIVND (reference sequence).